The 22 T cell receptor beta chains given below trace back to one sample, sequenced in a study of radiotherapy plus CTLA-4 blockade in lung cancer. Method: immunoSEQ multiplex PCR; TCRdb's copy keeps in-frame clones and lacks some. The table lists over 100,000 clones, over 65% of them singletons. This material consisted of peripheral blood, taken from a patient treated with radiotherapy plus ipilimumab. Receptors originate from a human donor with non-small cell lung cancer that progressed on radiotherapy plus ipilimumab. Some clones in this sample may be carry-over from other donors' samples.

This clone was observed a handful of times. The rearrangement uses TRBV5-1 and TRBJ2-7; D possibly corresponds to TRBD2 (5 bases). The germline gives CDR1 SGHRS, CDR2 YFSETQ. The CDR3 runs to 13 residues. V gave up 2 bases and J gave up 2 bases, with 8 bases separating them. The CDR3 protein is CASSFDYTYEQYF. The CDR3 DNA reads TGCGCCAGCAGCTTCGACTATACCTACGAGCAGTACTTC.

The genes are TRBV7-9 and TRBJ1-2, with a weak D call TRBD1 (6 bases). Germline lookup yields CDR1 SEHNR and CDR2 FQNEAQ (reference sequence). The length of the CDR3 is 13 residues. Trimming pared 7 bases from V and 4 bases from J, leaving 13 bases between. CDR3 loop: CASTPQGSYGYTF. For the CDR3, the DNA is TGTGCCAGCACCCCACAGGGATCCTATGGCTACACCTTC.

J is TRBJ2-7 and V is TRBV28; the D gene is possibly TRBD2 (5 bases). V lost 7 bases to trimming and J lost 9 bases, with 19 bases between them. The CDR3 runs 13 residues. Germline V gene lookup returns CDR1 MDHEN and CDR2 SYDVKM. The CDR3, as DNA: TGTGCCAGCACTTCTATGGACCGGGCGGGGCAGTACTTC. Protein: CASTSMDRAGQYF. The full variable domain, with the rest looked up from reference TRBV28 and TRBJ2-7, is DVKVTQSSRYLVKRTGEKVFLECVQDMDHENMFWYRQDPGLGLRLIYFSYDVKMKEKGDIPEGYSVSREKKERFSLILESASTNQTSMYLCASTSMDRAGQYFGPGTRLTVT.

Written as DNA, the CDR3 is TGTGCCAGCAGTCGACAGGGCGTTAATCAGCCCCAGCATTTT. This codes for CASSRQGVNQPQHF. The chain couples TRBV2 to TRBJ1-5; 7 bases agree with TRBD1. The CDR3 is made up of 14 amino acids. Germline V gene data show CDR1 as SNHLY and CDR2 as FYNNEI. V lost 5 bases to trimming and J lost 4 bases; unmatched junction nucleotides: 5.

This clone was seen a handful of times. The chain joins TRBV7-9 to TRBJ1-1; the D is unclear. Per the germline V gene, CDR1 is SEHNR and CDR2 is FQNEAQ (reference sequence). The CDR3 length is 13 residues. The V end was cut by 3 bases, the J end by 1 base, with 6 bases between. The DNA of the CDR3 is TGTGCCAGCAGCTTCGACACGAACACTGAAGCTTTCTTT. It codes for CASSFDTNTEAFF. The whole variable domain, remainder taken from reference TRBV7-9 and TRBJ1-1, is DTGVSQNPRHKITKRGQNVTFRCDPISEHNRLYWYRQTLGQGPEFLTYFQNEAQLEKSRLLSDRFSAERPKGSFSTLEIQRTEQGDSAMYLCASSFDTNTEAFFGQGTRLTVV.

The J gene is TRBJ2-1, the V gene TRBV7-9; D ambiguous. The CDR3 extends over 17 amino acids. CDR1 is SEHNR and CDR2 is FQNEAQ in the germline V gene (reference sequence). Trimming removed 5 bases from V and 0 bases from J, with 17 bases in between. CDR3 bases: TGTGCCAGCAGCCCGCCGAGTCGAGGTAGCTCCTACAATGAGCAGTTCTTC. Protein: CASSPPSRGSSYNEQFF. The full variable domain, its missing parts supplied by reference TRBV7-9 and TRBJ2-1, is DTGVSQNPRHKITKRGQNVTFRCDPISEHNRLYWYRQTLGQGPEFLTYFQNEAQLEKSRLLSDRFSAERPKGSFSTLEIQRTEQGDSAMYLCASSPPSRGSSYNEQFFGPGTRLTVL.

The chain joins TRBV7-9 to TRBJ1-4; unclear D gene. With 1 base removed from V and 10 bases from J, the gap between germline ends came to 13 bases. Germline V gene sequence: CDR1 SEHNR, CDR2 FQNEAQ (reference sequence). The CDR3 has 14 amino acids. This CDR3 is CASSLEGSEGKLFF. The CDR3 DNA is TGTGCCAGCAGCTTAGAGGGCAGCGAAGGAAAACTGTTTTTT.

As DNA, the CDR3 is TGTGCCAGCAGCGTAGTAAATATTCTCCAGACTGAAGCTTTCTTT. This codes for CASSVVNILQTEAFF. This chain uses TRBV9 with TRBJ1-1; no reliable D call. Germline CDR1 reads SGDLS; CDR2 reads YYNGEE. V gave up 0 bases and J gave up 5 bases, with 14 bases separating them. CDR3 length equals 15 residues.

The chain couples TRBV5-1 to TRBJ2-3, with 7 nucleotides matching TRBD2. The CDR3 runs to 14 residues. Germline V gene data show CDR1 as SGHRS and CDR2 as YFSETQ. V was pared by 4 bases and J by 4 bases, with 6 bases of the junction left unmatched. The chain's CDR3 is CASSPGLEADTQYF. For the CDR3, the DNA is TGCGCCAGCAGCCCCGGACTAGAGGCAGATACGCAGTATTTT. Supplemented by reference TRBV5-1 and TRBJ2-3, the full variable domain reads KAGVTQTPRYLIKTRGQQVTLSCSPISGHRSVSWYQQTPGQGLQFLFEYFSETQRNKGNFPGRFSGRQFSNSRSEMNVSTLELGDSALYLCASSPGLEADTQYFGPGTRLTVL.

This clone was counted a single time. As DNA, the CDR3 is TGTGCCAGCAGCTACCGGACAGGGAGGGGCACTGAAGCTTTCTTT. It yields the protein CASSYRTGRGTEAFF. V gene TRBV7-2 combines with J gene TRBJ1-1; 8 nucleotides match TRBD1. CDR3 size: 15 residues. Germline V gives CDR1 SGHTA, CDR2 FQGNSA. V lost 4 bases, J lost 4 bases, and 8 bases stayed unmatched.

The chain is built from TRBV4-3 and TRBJ1-6, with 7 bases lining up with TRBD1. The CDR3 covers 17 residues. In germline, CDR1 is LGHNA, CDR2 YSLEER. The ends lost 0 bases at V and 10 bases at J; junction bases unmatched: 12. In DNA form, the CDR3 reads TGCGCCAGCAGCCAAGATCACCAGCCGGGACAGCGATCACCCCTCCACTTT. This encodes CASSQDHQPGQRSPLHF.

The chain is built from TRBV10-2 and TRBJ1-5; D unclear. Germline assignment: CDR1 WSHSY and CDR2 SAAADI. The CDR3 spans 13 residues. V lost 2 bases to trimming and J lost 6 bases, with 8 bases between them. The CDR3 sequence: CASSEGETQPQHF. CDR3 nucleotide sequence: TGCGCCAGCAGTGAGGGGGAAACTCAGCCCCAGCATTTT.

V is TRBV7-8 and J is TRBJ1-3, with D hard to call. V lost 5 bases and J 2 bases, leaving 13 bases between the germline ends. The CDR3 sequence is 15 residues long. Germline V gene data show CDR1 as SGHVS and CDR2 as FQNEAQ. As DNA, the CDR3 is TGTGCCAGCAGCAGAGCGGGAGAACCTGGAAACACCATATATTTT. Protein: CASSRAGEPGNTIYF.

The chain links TRBV7-8 to TRBJ1-5; D call uncertain. The V and J ends lost 2 bases and 3 bases respectively, with 8 bases between them. The germline V gene encodes CDR1 SGHVS and CDR2 FQNEAQ. CDR3 length: 14 residues. Written as DNA, the CDR3 is TGTGCCAGCAGCTTATTTGGGAACAATCAGCCCCAGCATTTT. It yields the protein CASSLFGNNQPQHF.

The chain has TRBV5-8 and TRBJ1-5; 9 bases are shared with TRBD1. The CDR3 covers 12 residues. The trim removed 0 bases at V and 16 bases at J, leaving 5 bases unmatched. The germline CDR1 and CDR2 sequences are SGHTS and YDEGEE. The DNA of the CDR3 is TGTGCCAGCAGCTTGGGACAGGGGGAAGGTCATTTT. Translating gives CASSLGQGEGHF. Filled out from reference TRBV5-8 and TRBJ1-5, the complete variable domain reads EAGVTQSPTHLIKTRGQQATLRCSPISGHTSVYWYQQALGLGLQFLLWYDEGEERNRGNFPPRFSGRQFPNYSSELNVNALELEDSALYLCASSLGQGEGHFGDGTRLSIL.

This clone has just one count. The chain carries TRBV10-1 and TRBJ2-7; D uncertain. Looked up from germline, CDR1 is WNHNN and CDR2 is SYGVQD (reference sequence). CDR3 length equals 13 residues. V lost 4 bases, J lost 3 bases, and 10 bases lay in between. Here the CDR3 DNA reads TGCGCCAGCAGTGTTGGGTCCGTCTACGAGCAGTACTTC. It codes for CASSVGSVYEQYF.

The V and J genes are TRBV11-3 and TRBJ2-3; TRBD2 might be the D (5 bases). The CDR3 runs to 14 residues. In germline, CDR1 is SGHNT, CDR2 YENEEA. Trimming removed 5 bases from V and 6 bases from J, with 15 bases in between. Here the CDR3 DNA reads TGTGCCAGCAGCCTTGGACTCGGGCCGGATACGCAGTATTTT. It yields the protein CASSLGLGPDTQYF. The full variable domain, with the rest looked up from reference TRBV11-3 and TRBJ2-3, is EAGVVQSPRYKIIEKKQPVAFWCNPISGHNTLYWYLQNLGQGPELLIRYENEEAVDDSQLPKDRFSAERLKGVDSTLKIQPAELGDSAVYLCASSLGLGPDTQYFGPGTRLTVL.

The rearrangement links TRBV4-3 to TRBJ2-3, with D unclear. V was cut by 2 bases and J by 3 bases, with 15 bases left in between. CDR1 is LGHNA, CDR2 YSLEER, per germline. This CDR3 comprises 16 residues. CDR3 sequence: CASSQSLTSWTDTQYF. The CDR3 DNA follows: TGCGCCAGCAGCCAATCCCTTACGAGTTGGACAGATACGCAGTATTTT.

Only one count was recorded for this clone. The chain has TRBV5-6 and TRBJ2-2, with D possibly TRBD2 on 5 matching bases. Germline CDR1 reads SGHDT; CDR2 reads YYEEEE. The CDR3 sequence is 14 residues long. The ends were cut back, 3 bases at V and 5 bases at J, with 11 bases in the middle. CDR3 amino acids: CASSSDFWTGELFF. As DNA, the CDR3 is TGTGCCAGCAGCTCGGACTTCTGGACCGGGGAGCTGTTTTTT.

This chain links TRBV7-9 with TRBJ1-2; the D gene is possibly TRBD1 (5 bases). Trimming took 0 bases from V and 4 from J, leaving 12 bases between them. The germline gives CDR1 SEHNR, CDR2 FQNEAQ (reference sequence). The CDR3 covers 15 residues. CDR3 in DNA: TGTGCCAGCAGCTTAGCCACAGGTTCATTCTATGGCTACACCTTC. Translating it yields CASSLATGSFYGYTF.

This clone occurred once. This chain connects TRBV7-3 to TRBJ2-1; TRBD2 agrees at 11 bases. The CDR3 is 16 residues long. V was pared by 3 bases and J by 5 bases, with 6 bases of the junction left unmatched. Germline V CDR1 and CDR2: SGHTA, FQGTGA. The CDR3: CASSFLPGLADNEQFF. The CDR3 nucleotides are TGTGCCAGCAGCTTCCTTCCGGGACTAGCGGACAATGAGCAGTTCTTC.

The genes are TRBV2 and TRBJ2-5; D uncertain. The length of the CDR3 is 11 residues. Germline V gene sequence: CDR1 SNHLY, CDR2 FYNNEI. The germline V and J ends were trimmed by 6 bases and 2 bases, with 4 bases remaining between them. CDR3 residues: CASSTQETQYF. In nucleotides, the CDR3 is TGTGCCAGCAGCACTCAAGAGACCCAGTACTTC.